These 11 T cell receptor beta chains originate from one sample sequenced in a study of cytomegalovirus exposure and HLA in healthy donors. 13 Jbeta primers and 60 Vbeta primers were used for the PCR. Clones were read by immunoSEQ multiplex PCR, and TCRdb kept only the in-frame ones, dropping some. Of roughly 150,000 clones in the sample, around two thirds were seen once. Sequenced: PBMCs. These receptors originate from a man aged 30-40 years in good health and CMV-seropositive.

This clone was seen a handful of times. The chain carries TRBV5-1 and TRBJ2-1; D perhaps matches TRBD2 (5 bases). The CDR3 has 11 residues. V dropped 4 bases and J dropped 7 bases, with 6 bases sitting between them. Germline CDR1 reads SGHRS; CDR2 reads YFSETQ. CDR3 DNA: TGCGCCAGCAGCGGGGAGAATGAGCAGTTCTTC. This codes for CASSGENEQFF.

Turning to this clone: The same CDR3 is also encoded by other DNA sequences in this sample. The gene calls are TRBV5-1 and TRBJ2-5; no clear D. Trimming took off 0 bases at V and 2 bases at J, with 5 bases between the two ends. Germline CDR1 and CDR2: SGHRS and YFSETQ. CDR3 length equals 13 residues. CDR3: CASSLDSQETQYF. The CDR3 nucleotides read TGCGCCAGCAGCTTGGACAGTCAAGAGACCCAGTACTTC.

This chain connects TRBV9 to TRBJ2-4; D may be TRBD2 (5 bases). V dropped 0 bases and J dropped 0 bases, with 10 bases sitting between them. The CDR3 consists of 16 residues. CDR1 and CDR2 (germline): SGDLS, YYNGEE. The DNA for the CDR3 is TGTGCCAGCAGCGTAGGGGAGCTACTAGCCAAAAACATTCAGTACTTC. It is translated as CASSVGELLAKNIQYF. The variable domain in full, with the rest retrieved from reference TRBV9 and TRBJ2-4, is DSGVTQTPKHLITATGQRVTLRCSPRSGDLSVYWYQQSLDQGLQFLIQYYNGEERAKGNILERFSAQQFPDLHSELNLSSLELGDSALYFCASSVGELLAKNIQYFGAGTRLSVL.

The rearrangement links TRBV19 to TRBJ1-2; no clear D gene. The CDR3 spans 14 residues. Germline CDR1 LNHDA, CDR2 SQIVND (reference sequence). V lost 4 bases, J lost 7 bases, and 16 bases lay in between. In nucleotides, the CDR3 is TGTGCCAGTAGTACTTCAGGTGGCCCCTTTGGCTACACCTTC. Residues: CASSTSGGPFGYTF.

This rearrangement joins TRBV5-1 to TRBJ2-5; TRBD2 aligns across 14 bases. Germline values: CDR1 SGHRS, CDR2 YFSETQ. The CDR3 runs 17 residues. V trimming: 4 bases; J trimming: 5 bases; junction bases outside the gene matches: 10. The chain's CDR3 is CASSRTTSGRALETQYF. CDR3 DNA: TGCGCCAGCAGCCGGACGACTAGCGGGAGGGCCCTGGAGACCCAGTACTTC.

This chain connects TRBV13 to TRBJ1-1, with D perhaps TRBD1 (5 bases). Germline CDR1 reads PRHDT; CDR2 reads FYEKMQ (reference sequence). CDR3 size: 13 residues. Trimming removed 4 bases at V and 6 bases at J, with 12 bases between. The CDR3 DNA reads TGTGCCAGCAGCTCAAGTACAGGTGCTGAAGCTTTCTTT. Its translation is CASSSSTGAEAFF. Filled out from reference TRBV13 and TRBJ1-1, the complete variable domain reads AAGVIQSPRHLIKEKRETATLKCYPIPRHDTVYWYQQGPGQDPQFLISFYEKMQSDKGSIPDRFSAQQFSDYHSELNMSSLELGDSALYFCASSSSTGAEAFFGQGTRLTVV.

The chain has TRBV6-1 and TRBJ2-3; a weak D match, TRBD1 (5 bases). Germline CDR1 reads MNHNS; CDR2 reads SASEGT. The ends were cut back, 1 base at V and 1 base at J, with 9 bases in the middle. The CDR3 spans 15 residues. The CDR3 region has the DNA TGTGCCAGCAGTGAAGGGAAGACAGGCACAGATACGCAGTATTTT. Protein: CASSEGKTGTDTQYF.

The V call is TRBV6-5, the J call TRBJ2-1, with TRBD2 matching 7 bases. The germline V gene encodes CDR1 MNHEY and CDR2 SVGAGI. After removal of 2 bases from V and 13 bases from J, the junction contained 11 bases not matched to a gene. There are 14 residues in the CDR3. CDR3 in amino acids: CASSYSGAGEGQFF. In DNA, the CDR3 is TGTGCCAGCAGTTACAGTGGGGCGGGAGAGGGACAGTTCTTC.

The sample holds one count of this clone. The chain carries TRBV5-8 and TRBJ1-6; D possibly corresponds to TRBD1 (6 bases). V dropped 4 bases and J dropped 10 bases, with 18 bases sitting between them. The CDR3 has 15 amino acids. Germline assignment: CDR1 SGHTS and CDR2 YDEGEE. As DNA, the CDR3 is TGTGCCAGCAGCCTAGATCCCAGGGGAAGCTCACCCCTCCACTTT. Its protein is CASSLDPRGSSPLHF.

There are a few counts of this clone. The chain combines TRBV19 with TRBJ1-5; tentative D call: TRBD1 (5 bases). V was trimmed by 6 bases and J by 3 bases, leaving 12 bases between them. Germline CDR1 and CDR2: LNHDA and SQIVND (reference sequence). The CDR3 sequence is 14 residues long. This CDR3 reads CASRETGNNQPQHF. The CDR3 nucleotides read TGTGCCAGTAGAGAAACAGGCAACAATCAGCCCCAGCATTTT.

The V gene is TRBV6-1, the J gene TRBJ1-1; no definite D call. Per the germline V gene, CDR1 is MNHNS and CDR2 is SASEGT. The CDR3 loop spans 13 amino acids. Trimming cost V 2 bases and J 1 base, with 5 bases left between them. The CDR3 bases are TGTGCCAGCAGTGAACAGAAGAACACTGAAGCTTTCTTT. As protein: CASSEQKNTEAFF.